Listed here are 29 T cell receptor beta chains from one sample, sequenced in a study of CXCR3 chemokines and chemotherapy response in bladder cancer. One entry per CDR3 protein results from TCRdb running MiXCR on the PCR reads. The sample consists of about 8,600 distinct CDR3 sequences, around 12% of them appearing once. Collection took place from a patient whose treatment included neoadjuvant chemotherapy. These receptors were obtained from a human donor with bladder cancer that responded to neoadjuvant chemotherapy.

This clonotype was observed at least ten times. V is TRBV6-1 and J is TRBJ2-2; 12 positions match TRBD2. The V gene end was trimmed by 5 bases and the J gene end by 6 bases; junction bases not matched to a gene: 10. Germline V gene data show CDR1 as MNHNS and CDR2 as SASEGT. The CDR3 spans 17 residues. The CDR3 spells CASSQSSSGGASGELFF. DNA for the CDR3: TGTGCCAGCAGTCAATCTTCTAGCGGGGGGGCATCCGGGGAGCTGTTTTTT.

At least ten counts were recorded for this clonotype. CDR3 region: CASSSQTGSYEQYF. CDR3 sequence (DNA): TGTGCCAGCAGCTCCCAGACTGGATCCTACGAGCAGTACTTC. The V and J genes are TRBV7-2 and TRBJ2-7; D is ambiguous. Germline CDR1 reads SGHTA; CDR2 reads FQGNSA. V was trimmed by 4 bases and J by 1 base, leaving 11 bases between them. The CDR3 runs 14 residues.

This clonotype was picked up many times. The chain employs TRBV6-6 and TRBJ1-3; D might be TRBD1 (6 bases). The ends were cut back, 7 bases at V and 3 bases at J, with 13 bases in the middle. This CDR3 has 14 amino acids. Germline lookup yields CDR1 MNHNY and CDR2 SVGAGI (reference sequence). The CDR3 bases are TGTGCCAGCACCGAAACAGGGTTTGGAAACACCATATATTTT. Protein sequence: CASTETGFGNTIYF.

In its sample, this clonotype was seen many times. The chain recombines TRBV12-3 or TRBV12-4 with TRBJ1-2, with TRBD1 identical over 8 bases. V lost 0 bases to trimming and J lost 8 bases; unmatched junction nucleotides: 11. The CDR3 consists of 16 residues. The CDR3 DNA follows: TGTGCCAGCAGTTTAGCCGCAGGGGGCTTTTCGGGAGGCTACACCTTC. This translates into CASSLAAGGFSGGYTF.

The sample holds a few counts of this clonotype. This chain links TRBV7-9 with TRBJ2-7; perhaps D is TRBD1 or TRBD2 (5 bases each). The CDR3 loop spans 13 amino acids. The V and J ends lost 0 bases and 2 bases respectively, with 5 bases between them. Germline V gene sequence: CDR1 SEHNR, CDR2 FQNEAQ (reference sequence). The CDR3 DNA reads as TGTGCCAGCAGCTTAGCGGGGGCCTACGAGCAGTACTTC. Translating gives CASSLAGAYEQYF.

With regard to this clonotype: It differs at one base from a far larger clone, so likely a read error. This chain uses TRBV6-5 with TRBJ1-5, with TRBD1 as a possible D gene (6 bases). The CDR3 runs to 16 residues. Trimming took 6 bases from V and 3 from J, leaving 18 bases between them. Germline V gene data show CDR1 as MNHEY and CDR2 as SVGAGI. DNA of the CDR3: TGTGCCAGCAGCTCCGGGACATGGGGCAACAATCAGCCCCAGCATTTT. It is translated as CASSSGTWGNNQPQHF.

This clonotype has at least ten counts. V usage is TRBV5-6 and J usage is TRBJ2-3; D may match TRBD1 or TRBD2 (5 bases each). Germline CDR1 reads SGHDT; CDR2 reads YYEEEE. The CDR3 sequence is 15 residues long. Between the trimmed V and J ends, which lost 3 bases and 1 base, there was a span of 12 bases. CDR3 sequence reads: CASSSSGTRTDTQYF. The CDR3 region has the DNA TGTGCCAGCAGCTCCTCCGGGACCCGCACAGATACGCAGTATTTT.

This clonotype appeared many times. The chain carries TRBV30 and TRBJ2-3; tentatively, D is TRBD1 (5 bases). Germline V gives CDR1 GTSNPN, CDR2 SVGIG (reference sequence). CDR3 length: 12 residues. The V end lost 5 bases, the J end lost 4 bases, and 10 bases lay between the germline ends. Written as DNA, the CDR3 is TGTGCCTGGGGCAGGGCATCAGATACGCAGTATTTT. Amino acid sequence: CAWGRASDTQYF.

This clonotype was counted ten times or more. The genes are TRBV18 and TRBJ1-5, with a possible D match to TRBD1 (5 bases). Looked up from germline, CDR1 is KGHSH and CDR2 is LQKENI. The CDR3 is made up of 14 amino acids. Trimming removed 1 base at V and 7 bases at J, with 11 bases between. The DNA for the CDR3 is TGTGCCAGCTCACCACGGGATCGGGACCAGCCCCAGCATTTT. Its translation: CASSPRDRDQPQHF.

The table lists this clonotype with a few counts. The gene calls are TRBV25-1 and TRBJ1-1; 10 nucleotides align to TRBD1. V dropped 4 bases and J dropped 6; count of bases not matched to a gene: 5. The CDR3 covers 14 residues. CDR1 is MGHDK and CDR2 is SYGVNS in the germline V gene. CDR3 sequence (DNA): TGTGCCAGCAGTGGCGGACAGGGGGGCCCTGAAGCTTTCTTT. This codes for CASSGGQGGPEAFF.

Many counts were recorded for this clonotype. The J gene is TRBJ1-2, the V gene TRBV29-1; perhaps TRBD1 as D (6 bases). Trimming took off 7 bases at V and 6 bases at J, with 18 bases between the two ends. The CDR3 consists of 13 residues. Germline V gene lookup returns CDR1 SQVTM and CDR2 ANQGSEA. The CDR3 sequence is CSGEPPGAHGYTF. The CDR3 DNA sequence: TGCAGCGGCGAACCTCCGGGGGCGCATGGCTACACCTTC.

This clonotype was observed at least ten times. The chain is built from TRBV7-9 and TRBJ2-5; D is possibly TRBD1 (8 bases). The CDR3 consists of 14 residues. V lost 5 bases, J lost 5 bases, and 15 bases lay in between. Per germline, CDR1 SEHNR and CDR2 FQNEAQ (reference sequence). CDR3 region: CASSAYRGGETQYF. The CDR3 coding sequence is TGTGCCAGCAGCGCGTACAGGGGGGGTGAGACCCAGTACTTC.

This clonotype has a handful of counts. The chain uses TRBV6-5 and TRBJ2-7; D unclear. Looked up from germline, CDR1 is MNHEY and CDR2 is SVGAGI. Trimming left V 2 bases short and J 13 bases short, with 12 bases between. The CDR3 contains 11 residues. DNA for the CDR3: TGTGCCAGCAGTTACGGGCAGAGCGAATACTTC. Its protein product is CASSYGQSEYF.

For this clonotype: A read error is possible here, since a much larger clone lies one base away. Likely a read error: the CDR3 ends without its conserved phenylalanine or tryptophan. V is TRBV20-1 and J is TRBJ2-1; D is possibly TRBD2 (5 bases). Per the germline V gene, CDR1 is DFQATT and CDR2 is SNEGSKA (reference sequence). The V end lost 3 bases, the J end lost 6 bases, and 12 bases lay between the germline ends. The CDR3 is 13 amino acids. The CDR3 loop reads CSASHASLNEQFL. The CDR3 nucleotides are TGCAGTGCTAGCCATGCTAGCCTCAATGAGCAGTTCCTC.

About this clonotype: A clone one base away is much larger, so this may be a read error. This chain uses TRBV30 with TRBJ2-3, with TRBD2 matching 7 bases. CDR1 GTSNPN and CDR2 SVGIG come from the germline V gene (reference sequence). The CDR3 is 15 amino acids. Unmatched junction bases numbered 11, after V lost 8 bases and J lost 0 bases. The CDR3 is CAGELAGDSTDTQYF. Written as DNA, the CDR3 is TGTGCCGGGGAACTGGCGGGGGATAGCACAGATACGCAGTATTTT.

This clonotype has more than one count but fewer than ten. The chain carries TRBV30 and TRBJ1-4; possible D gene TRBD1, 6 bases. Germline values: CDR1 GTSNPN, CDR2 SVGIG (reference sequence). Trimming shortened V by 5 bases and J by 7 bases, and 14 bases separated the two germline ends. The CDR3 loop spans 13 amino acids. The CDR3 protein is CAWGRGAGEKLFF. Here the CDR3 DNA reads TGTGCCTGGGGTAGGGGGGCGGGTGAAAAACTGTTTTTT.

For this clonotype: It is likely a read error: a sequence one base away is far more abundant. The J gene is TRBJ1-3, the V gene TRBV6-6; D is perhaps TRBD1 (6 bases). This CDR3 is 17 amino acids long. Trimming cost V 6 bases and J 0 bases, with 18 bases left between them. The germline V gene has CDR1 MNHNY and CDR2 SVGAGI (reference sequence). The CDR3 is CASSLRGDTRSGNTIYF. CDR3 bases: TGTGCCAGCAGCCTCCGTGGGGACACACGCTCTGGAAACACCATATATTTT.

This clonotype was seen many times. The genes are TRBV18 and TRBJ2-7; 7 bases fit TRBD1. The CDR3 has 13 residues. The V gene's germline CDR1 is KGHSH and CDR2 LQKENI. The V and J ends lost 3 bases and 7 bases, in that order; junction bases with no gene match: 6. The CDR3, as DNA: TGTGCCAGCTCACCCGACAGGGTTGGAGAGCAGTACTTC. This codes for CASSPDRVGEQYF.

This clonotype is labeled as medium-sized. The genes are TRBV30 and TRBJ1-6; the D is unclear. Germline V CDR1 and CDR2: GTSNPN, SVGIG (reference sequence). V was trimmed by 2 bases and J by 6 bases, leaving 11 bases between them. The CDR3 is 14 residues long. As DNA, the CDR3 is TGTGCCTGGAGTTACGTGGGCGGTAATTCACCCCTCCACTTT. It specifies CAWSYVGGNSPLHF.

This clonotype was observed many times. The chain recombines TRBV10-3 with TRBJ2-1; TRBD2 agrees at 14 bases. Trimming took 8 bases from V and 4 from J; bases not matched to a gene: 4. CDR3 length equals 15 residues. The germline V gene has CDR1 ENHRY and CDR2 SYGVKD. This CDR3 is CAIGRLAGGYNEQFF. Written as DNA, the CDR3 is TGTGCCATCGGCCGACTAGCGGGGGGGTACAATGAGCAGTTCTTC.

This clonotype was counted ten times or more. The chain joins TRBV7-9 to TRBJ1-2, with 9 bases that match TRBD1. The V gene end was trimmed by 0 bases and the J gene end by 4 bases; junction bases not matched to a gene: 15. Per germline, CDR1 SEHNR and CDR2 FQNEAQ (reference sequence). The CDR3 extends over 19 amino acids. The CDR3 coding sequence is TGTGCCAGCAGCTTAGCGCAAAAAAACAGGGGGCTATTAAGCTATGGCTACACCTTC. Its protein is CASSLAQKNRGLLSYGYTF.

In its sample, this clonotype is medium-sized. The chain joins TRBV6-6 to TRBJ2-5; 7 nucleotides agree with TRBD2. Germline assignment: CDR1 MNHNY and CDR2 SVGAGI (reference sequence). The CDR3 consists of 14 residues. V lost 2 bases, J lost 5 bases, and 5 bases stayed unmatched. The CDR3 loop reads CASSYVGGSETQYF. The CDR3 DNA sequence: TGTGCCAGCAGTTACGTCGGGGGGTCTGAGACCCAGTACTTC.

J is TRBJ1-1 and V is TRBV6-1; possible D gene TRBD1, 5 bases. The CDR3 sequence is 14 residues long. Between the trimmed V and J ends, which lost 6 bases and 1 base, there was a span of 12 bases. Germline V gene lookup returns CDR1 MNHNS and CDR2 SASEGT. For the CDR3, the DNA is TGTGCCAGCAGACAGACAGAGGGGAACACTGAAGCTTTCTTT. Protein: CASRQTEGNTEAFF.

Note on this clonotype: A much more abundant neighbour one base away suggests this may be a read error. The missing conserved phenylalanine or tryptophan at the end of this CDR3 makes a read error likely. V and J are TRBV6-2 or TRBV6-3 and TRBJ1-2; 10 bases line up with TRBD1. With V trimmed by 6 bases and J by 4 bases, 8 bases remained unmatched. CDR3 size: 15 residues. The V gene's germline CDR1 is MNHEY and CDR2 SVGEGT. CDR3 coding DNA: TGTGCCAGCAGACGACCTGGACAGGGGGTCTATGGCTACACCTTA. Its translation is CASRRPGQGVYGYTL.

This clonotype is termed medium-sized. The chain combines TRBV6-2 or TRBV6-3 with TRBJ2-7, with 11 bases matching TRBD2. CDR1 is MNHEY, CDR2 SVGEGT, per germline. The CDR3 consists of 16 residues. V trimming: 0 bases; J trimming: 6 bases; junction bases outside the gene matches: 7. For the CDR3, the DNA is TGTGCCAGCAGTTACTCGCAAACTAGCGGGGGCATCGAGCAGTACTTC. Amino acids: CASSYSQTSGGIEQYF.

At least ten counts were recorded for this clonotype. The chain has TRBV6-5 and TRBJ2-7, with 9 bases lining up with TRBD2. Germline-derived CDR1 and CDR2 are MNHEY and SVGAGI. The CDR3 length is 15 residues. V was clipped by 0 bases and J by 6 bases; unmatched bases: 6. The CDR3 spells CASSYSNSGGREQYF. The DNA for the CDR3 is TGTGCCAGCAGTTACTCGAATAGCGGGGGACGCGAGCAGTACTTC.

This clonotype was detected only a few times. The V call is TRBV12-3 or TRBV12-4, the J call TRBJ2-7; D not resolved. This CDR3 spans 13 amino acids. V was pared by 3 bases and J by 3 bases, with 9 bases between. The CDR3 bases are TGTGCCAGCAGTTTCCACCCAGACTACGAGCAGTACTTC. Its protein is CASSFHPDYEQYF.

The V gene is TRBV20-1, the J gene TRBJ2-7, with a tentative D call TRBD2 (6 bases). Trimming removed 1 base from V and 2 bases from J, with 21 bases in between. Germline lookup yields CDR1 DFQATT and CDR2 SNEGSKA (reference sequence). CDR3 length equals 17 residues. This chain's CDR3 is CSARAPSPGTGAYEQYF. The CDR3, as DNA: TGCAGTGCTAGAGCCCCTTCTCCCGGGACTGGAGCCTACGAGCAGTACTTC.

This clonotype has at least ten counts. The rearrangement joins TRBV30 to TRBJ2-2, with no clear D. Looked up from germline, CDR1 is GTSNPN and CDR2 is SVGIG (reference sequence). This CDR3 has 12 residues. V shed 2 bases and J shed 6 bases, with 7 bases lying between them. The CDR3 region is CAWSNRPGELFF. CDR3 sequence (DNA): TGTGCCTGGAGTAACCGCCCCGGGGAGCTGTTTTTT.